These 30 T cell receptor beta chains were all obtained from the same sample, sequenced in a study of TIL therapy for anti-PD-1-resistant metastatic lung cancer. The libraries were made with immunoSEQ v3. Libraries were prepared by immunoSEQ multiplex PCR; TCRdb keeps only in-frame clonotypes and omits some of them. The sample yields 30,000 or so clones, roughly 69% seen once. The time point denotes: pre-treatment sample, taken before nivolumab and TIL therapy. Sequenced material: blood, taken at baseline. The receptors here all came from a woman aged 30 to 85 with non-small cell lung cancer.

This clone has more than one count but fewer than ten. V is TRBV19 and J is TRBJ1-2, with 10 nucleotides matching TRBD1. The V and J ends lost 4 bases and 4 bases, in that order; junction bases with no gene match: 0. This CDR3 is 13 amino acids long. The germline V gene has CDR1 LNHDA and CDR2 SQIVND (reference sequence). CDR3 coding DNA: TGTGCCAGTAGTAGACAGGGGGCCTATGGCTACACCTTC. This encodes CASSRQGAYGYTF.

This clone was counted once. The CDR3: CASAVSISQPQHF. The CDR3 bases are TGCGCCAGCGCCGTCAGCATTTCTCAGCCCCAGCATTTT. The J gene is TRBJ1-5, the V gene TRBV10-2, with D unclear. CDR1 and CDR2 (germline): WSHSY, SAAADI. V shed 8 bases and J shed 6 bases, with 14 bases lying between them. The CDR3 spans 13 residues.

There are a few counts of this clone. The chain is built from TRBV2 and TRBJ1-5; TRBD1 might be the D (5 bases). Germline values: CDR1 SNHLY, CDR2 FYNNEI. With 11 bases removed from V and 5 bases from J, the gap between germline ends came to 16 bases. The CDR3 is 13 amino acids. As DNA, the CDR3 is TGTGCCGGTGGGGTGACAGCTCATCAGCCCCAGCATTTT. It yields the protein CAGGVTAHQPQHF.

The rearrangement joins TRBV2 to TRBJ1-1; D not certain. V gave up 1 base and J gave up 8 bases, with 11 bases separating them. This CDR3 contains 13 residues. CDR1 and CDR2 from the germline V gene are SNHLY and FYNNEI. The CDR3 loop reads CASSEDLATEAFF. The CDR3 coding sequence is TGTGCCAGCAGTGAAGATCTGGCCACCGAAGCTTTCTTT.

The chain recombines TRBV5-6 with TRBJ1-1; the D gene is possibly TRBD1 (5 bases). The germline V gene has CDR1 SGHDT and CDR2 YYEEEE. The CDR3 is 15 residues long. V was trimmed by 4 bases and J by 0 bases, leaving 13 bases between them. In DNA form, the CDR3 reads TGTGCCAGCAGCCCTAGACAGATTATGAACACTGAAGCTTTCTTT. Translated, it gives CASSPRQIMNTEAFF.

V usage is TRBV10-2 and J usage is TRBJ2-5; tentative D call: TRBD1 (6 bases). Germline CDR1 and CDR2: WSHSY and SAAADI. CDR3 length: 13 amino acids. The germline V and J ends were trimmed by 8 bases and 0 bases, with 10 bases remaining between them. The DNA of the CDR3 is TGCGCCAGCTCTCGACAGGACCAAGAGACCCAGTACTTC. Translated: CASSRQDQETQYF.

The chain carries TRBV9 and TRBJ1-3; 8 bases align to TRBD1. Trimming removed 3 bases from V and 1 base from J; junction bases left unmatched: 3. Germline V lookup: CDR1 SGDLS, CDR2 YYNGEE. The CDR3 loop spans 15 amino acids. The CDR3 nucleotides are TGTGCCAGCAGCGCAAGACAGGGGTCTGGAAACACCATATATTTT. As protein: CASSARQGSGNTIYF.

This clone was counted a few times. The V gene is TRBV12-5, the J gene TRBJ1-1, with D maybe TRBD1 (6 bases). Germline lookup yields CDR1 LGHNT and CDR2 FRNRAP. The CDR3 has 13 residues. V dropped 7 bases and J dropped 4 bases, with 13 bases sitting between them. CDR3 sequence reads: CASALGGGTEAFF. CDR3 bases: TGTGCTAGTGCCTTAGGGGGGGGCACTGAAGCTTTCTTT.

This chain joins TRBV6-4 and TRBJ1-5; D is unresolved. The CDR3 loop spans 10 amino acids. The V end was cut by 2 bases, the J end by 7 bases, with 0 bases between. CDR1 and CDR2 from the germline V gene are MRHNA and SNTAGT. CDR3 sequence: CASSDQPQHF. The CDR3 nucleotides read TGTGCCAGCAGTGACCAGCCCCAGCATTTT.

The chain is built from TRBV19 and TRBJ1-2; tentative D call: TRBD1 (5 bases). This CDR3 is 16 amino acids long. Germline loops: CDR1 LNHDA, CDR2 SQIVND (reference sequence). Trimming took off 6 bases at V and 4 bases at J, with 21 bases between the two ends. The CDR3 coding sequence is TGTGCCAGTAGGCCCCCCCTAAGCGGGACTCTCTATGGCTACACCTTC. It is translated as CASRPPLSGTLYGYTF.

The V call is TRBV9, the J call TRBJ2-3; 13 nucleotides match TRBD2. The CDR3 is 18 residues long. J gave up 6 bases and V 4 bases, and 14 bases lay outside the gene matches. Looked up from germline, CDR1 is SGDLS and CDR2 is YYNGEE. CDR3 in DNA: TGTGCCAGCAGCCCCCGACTAGCGGGAGGCCCTCCCACGGATACGCAGTATTTT. It specifies CASSPRLAGGPPTDTQYF.

This clone was picked up a small number of times. The genes are TRBV28 and TRBJ2-7, with D possibly being TRBD1 or TRBD2 (6 bases each). Germline lookup yields CDR1 MDHEN and CDR2 SYDVKM. V lost 7 bases and J 7 bases, leaving 23 bases between the germline ends. This CDR3 region has 15 residues. Here the CDR3 DNA reads TGTGCCAGCATCGGGGGCGGGGCTTTACTACGAGAGCAGTACTTC. Protein sequence: CASIGGGALLREQYF.

The DNA of the CDR3 is TGTGCCAGCAGCAGGGGGGATAATTCACCCCTCCACTTT. This translates into CASSRGDNSPLHF. The gene calls are TRBV6-4 and TRBJ1-6; 7 bases are a match to TRBD1. This CDR3 comprises 13 residues. CDR1 and CDR2 (germline): MRHNA, SNTAGT. J gave up 5 bases and V 6 bases, and 1 base lay outside the gene matches.

This chain joins TRBV25-1 and TRBJ1-1; no clear D gene. CDR1 MGHDK and CDR2 SYGVNS come from the germline V gene. The CDR3 covers 14 residues. The germline V and J ends were trimmed by 6 bases and 0 bases, with 11 bases remaining between them. CDR3 sequence (DNA): TGTGCCAGCAGCCCCGACACCCTGAACACTGAAGCTTTCTTT. This codes for CASSPDTLNTEAFF. Together with reference TRBV25-1 and TRBJ1-1, the CDR3 gives the full variable domain: EADIYQTPRYLVIGTGKKITLECSQTMGHDKMYWYQQDPGMELHLIHYSYGVNSTEKGDLSSESTVSRIRTEHFPLTLESARPSHTSQYLCASSPDTLNTEAFFGQGTRLTVV.

The chain has TRBV6-1 and TRBJ1-5; no reliable D call. Germline loops: CDR1 MNHNS, CDR2 SASEGT. Trimming cost V 1 base and J 4 bases, with 11 bases left between them. The CDR3 loop spans 15 amino acids. CDR3 nucleotides: TGTGCCAGCAGTGAAGGACGGGCCGTTAATCAGCCCCAGCATTTT. Encoded protein: CASSEGRAVNQPQHF.

This chain uses TRBV14 with TRBJ2-1, with D possibly TRBD1 on 6 matching bases. The CDR3 extends over 13 amino acids. CDR1 is SGHDN and CDR2 is FVKESK in the germline V gene. V dropped 5 bases and J dropped 10 bases, with 15 bases sitting between them. As DNA, the CDR3 is TGTGCCAGCAGCTCAATTGGGACACGGGAGCAGTTCTTC. It specifies CASSSIGTREQFF.

This clone was picked up one time. V is TRBV6-5 and J is TRBJ1-2, with TRBD1 matching over 7 bases. V gave up 6 bases and J gave up 7 bases; unmatched junction bases: 8. Germline CDR1 MNHEY, CDR2 SVGAGI. The CDR3 spans 13 residues. CDR3 in DNA: TGTGCCAGCAGCGTAGCCGGGACAGTTGGCTACACCTTC. It translates to CASSVAGTVGYTF.

The V gene is TRBV15, the J gene TRBJ2-7; D is uncertain. This CDR3 contains 11 residues. V was pared by 1 base and J by 6 bases, with 4 bases between. Germline loops: CDR1 LNHNV, CDR2 YYDKDF (reference sequence). CDR3 residues: CATSRGGEQYF. Written as DNA, the CDR3 is TGTGCCACCAGCAGAGGAGGCGAGCAGTACTTC.

The rearrangement joins TRBV7-6 to TRBJ2-2; possibly TRBD2 for D (5 bases). CDR1 and CDR2 from the germline V gene are SGHVS and FNYEAQ. The germline V and J ends were trimmed by 6 bases and 5 bases, with 19 bases remaining between them. This CDR3 comprises 16 residues. The CDR3 spells CASRALYREETGELFF. The DNA of the CDR3 is TGTGCCAGCAGGGCTTTGTATCGGGAAGAGACCGGGGAGCTGTTTTTT.

The chain joins TRBV6-1 to TRBJ2-1; D may be TRBD2 (5 bases). Germline V lookup: CDR1 MNHNS, CDR2 SASEGT. This CDR3 region has 15 residues. Trimming cost V 7 bases and J 0 bases, with 13 bases left between them. CDR3 in DNA: TGTGCCAGCACGGACTTACCTTTCTCCTACAATGAGCAGTTCTTC. It yields the protein CASTDLPFSYNEQFF.

The rearrangement uses TRBV9 and TRBJ2-7; no clear D. Trimming took 0 bases from V and 3 from J, leaving 7 bases between them. The CDR3 sequence is 13 residues long. The germline V gene has CDR1 SGDLS and CDR2 YYNGEE. The CDR3 reads CASSVGLGYEQYF. CDR3 nucleotides: TGTGCCAGCAGCGTAGGGCTGGGCTACGAGCAGTACTTC.

This chain connects TRBV7-6 to TRBJ1-3; TRBD1 might be the D (5 bases). This CDR3 spans 13 amino acids. Trimming stripped 4 bases from V and 4 bases from J, with 8 bases between. The germline V gene encodes CDR1 SGHVS and CDR2 FNYEAQ. The CDR3: CASSSRGGNTIYF. For the CDR3, the DNA is TGTGCCAGCAGCTCCCGGGGGGGAAACACCATATATTTT.

The chain combines TRBV9 with TRBJ2-7; 7 bases match TRBD1. Germline V gene data show CDR1 as SGDLS and CDR2 as YYNGEE. The CDR3 consists of 15 residues. Unmatched junction bases numbered 8, after V lost 4 bases and J lost 1 base. The CDR3 spells CASSQGVGISYEQYF. The CDR3 nucleotides read TGTGCCAGCAGCCAGGGGGTCGGTATTTCCTACGAGCAGTACTTC.

V is TRBV19 and J is TRBJ2-7; 7 bases agree with TRBD1. CDR3 length: 14 residues. The germline gives CDR1 LNHDA, CDR2 SQIVND (reference sequence). V shed 3 bases and J 5 bases; nucleotides not matched to a gene: 7. The CDR3 here is CASSIGQAGDEQYF. In nucleotides, the CDR3 is TGTGCCAGTAGTATCGGACAGGCCGGGGACGAGCAGTACTTC.

The V gene is TRBV2, the J gene TRBJ2-3; no firm D call. CDR1 SNHLY and CDR2 FYNNEI come from the germline V gene. The CDR3 extends over 15 amino acids. Trimming removed 3 bases at V and 3 bases at J, with 13 bases between. The CDR3 region has the DNA TGTGCCAGCAGTGATCCCCTACTAACAACAGATACGCAGTATTTT. Translation: CASSDPLLTTDTQYF. Full variable domain (outside the CDR3, taken from reference TRBV2 and TRBJ2-3): EPEVTQTPSHQVTQMGQEVILRCVPISNHLYFYWYRQILGQKVEFLVSFYNNEISEKSEIFDDQFSVERPDGSNFTLKIRSTKLEDSAMYFCASSDPLLTTDTQYFGPGTRLTVL.

This clone came up a few times. The chain is built from TRBV7-2 and TRBJ2-2; D might be TRBD1 (6 bases). Germline V gene data show CDR1 as SGHTA and CDR2 as FQGNSA. CDR3 length: 14 residues. The V end was cut by 3 bases, the J end by 5 bases, with 10 bases between. In nucleotides, the CDR3 is TGTGCCAGCAGCTTTAGTAGGGGGACCGGGGAGCTGTTTTTT. Its translation is CASSFSRGTGELFF.

The rearrangement links TRBV5-1 to TRBJ2-1; TRBD2 agrees at 14 bases. After removal of 4 bases from V and 4 bases from J, the junction contained 10 bases not matched to a gene. The CDR3 covers 18 residues. Germline V lookup: CDR1 SGHRS, CDR2 YFSETQ. CDR3 sequence: CASSPWTSGRSGYNEQFF. CDR3 DNA: TGCGCCAGCAGCCCTTGGACTAGCGGGAGGTCAGGATACAATGAGCAGTTCTTC.

The rearrangement uses TRBV10-3 and TRBJ2-1, with D possibly matching TRBD2 (5 bases). Per the germline V gene, CDR1 is ENHRY and CDR2 is SYGVKD. Trimming shortened V by 3 bases and J by 9 bases, and 12 bases separated the two germline ends. The CDR3 spans 13 residues. CDR3 DNA: TGTGCCATCAGTGAATGGATGGGAGTTGAGCAGTTCTTC. It is translated as CAISEWMGVEQFF.

This clone was counted a few times. This CDR3 is CAWGRAPTLGADTQYF. The CDR3 DNA follows: TGTGCCTGGGGGAGAGCCCCCACTTTAGGCGCAGATACGCAGTATTTT. The V and J genes are TRBV30 and TRBJ2-3; weak D call: TRBD2 (5 bases). Germline CDR1 GTSNPN, CDR2 SVGIG (reference sequence). The germline V and J ends were trimmed by 5 bases and 4 bases, with 22 bases remaining between them. This CDR3 has 16 amino acids. The whole variable domain, remainder taken from reference TRBV30 and TRBJ2-3, is SQTIHQWPATLVQPVGSPLSLECTVEGTSNPNLYWYRQAAGRGLQLLFYSVGIGQISSEVPQNLSASRPQDRQFILSSKKLLLSDSGFYLCAWGRAPTLGADTQYFGPGTRLTVL.

By sample share, this clone is medium-sized (0.01 to 0.1%). The rearrangement joins TRBV6-1 to TRBJ2-7, with 9 bases matching TRBD1. Trimming removed 7 bases from V and 3 bases from J; junction bases left unmatched: 7. The CDR3 covers 14 residues. CDR1 and CDR2 from the germline V gene are MNHNS and SASEGT. As DNA, the CDR3 is TGTGCCAGCAATGTCCGACAGGGGGACTACGAGCAGTACTTC. This gives the protein CASNVRQGDYEQYF.